Listed below are T cell receptor beta chains from one sample, sequenced in a study of identifying expanded T cells in peripheral blood. Libraries were prepared by immunoSEQ multiplex PCR; TCRdb keeps only in-frame clonotypes and omits some of them. The sample comprises tens of thousands of clones, 80% to 90% of which are singletons, and 15% to 20% rests with the top ten. The sequencing input was blood. These receptors were obtained from a person between 18 and 75 years old in good health. Both conserved end residues are part of each CDR3. The order of the fields is clone size, J gene, V gene, D gene, CDR3 DNA, CDR3 protein. A D gene is named only where the DNA matches it firmly. Clone size is shown for a subset of rows, as once, few, many or a class of expanded clone.

clone size: once; J gene: TRBJ1-5; V gene: TRBV19; D gene: NA; CDR3 DNA: TGTGCCAGTAGTATTTTGGAAAGCAATCAGCCCCAGCATTTT; CDR3 protein: CASSILESNQPQHF
clone size: NA; J gene: TRBJ2-1; V gene: TRBV7-2; D gene: NA; CDR3 DNA: TGTGCCAGCACCCCGGACCAGTACAATGAGCAGTTCTTC; CDR3 protein: CASTPDQYNEQFF
clone size: once; J gene: TRBJ1-1; V gene: TRBV6-5; D gene: NA; CDR3 DNA: TGTGCCACGGGAGGAGCCATGAACACTGAAGCTTTCTTT; CDR3 protein: CATGGAMNTEAFF
clone size: NA; J gene: TRBJ2-7; V gene: TRBV19; D gene: TRBD2; CDR3 DNA: TGTGCCAGTAGTAAATCCCTTGGAACTAGCGGGGGGACCTACGAGCAGTACTTC; CDR3 protein: CASSKSLGTSGGTYEQYF
clone size: few; J gene: TRBJ2-5; V gene: TRBV19; D gene: TRBD2; CDR3 DNA: TGTGCCAGTAGTATTACTCATGGGGGCCCAGCGGGAGGCCAAGAGACCCAGTACTTC; CDR3 protein: CASSITHGGPAGGQETQYF
clone size: NA; J gene: TRBJ2-7; V gene: TRBV7-9; D gene: TRBD2; CDR3 DNA: TGTGCCAGCACCCCAAAATCGGGACTAGGGTACGAGCAGTACTTC; CDR3 protein: CASTPKSGLGYEQYF
clone size: NA; J gene: TRBJ2-3; V gene: TRBV19; D gene: TRBD1; CDR3 DNA: TGTGCCAGTTCCGGACAGGGGGGAGGGGATACGCAGTATTTT; CDR3 protein: CASSGQGGGDTQYF
clone size: NA; J gene: TRBJ2-1; V gene: TRBV7-2; D gene: NA; CDR3 DNA: TGTGCCAGCAGCTTACAGGGGCCTTCCTACAATGAGCAGTTCTTC; CDR3 protein: CASSLQGPSYNEQFF
clone size: NA; J gene: TRBJ2-7; V gene: TRBV4-3; D gene: TRBD2; CDR3 DNA: TGCGCCAGCAGCCCACTAGCGGGGACTTCCTACGAGCAGTACTTC; CDR3 protein: CASSPLAGTSYEQYF
clone size: NA; J gene: TRBJ1-1; V gene: TRBV27; D gene: NA; CDR3 DNA: TGTGCCAGCAGTTTGTATGACAGGAACACTGAAGCTTTCTTT; CDR3 protein: CASSLYDRNTEAFF
clone size: once; J gene: TRBJ2-5; V gene: TRBV4-3; D gene: TRBD2; CDR3 DNA: TGCGCCAGCAGCCAAGATTCGGGACTAGCGGGAGTAGAGACCCAGTACTTC; CDR3 protein: CASSQDSGLAGVETQYF
clone size: NA; J gene: TRBJ2-3; V gene: TRBV4-1; D gene: NA; CDR3 DNA: TGCGCCAGCAGCCAAGACGATAACCGGGGGTCCATACGTGTTACAGATACGCAGTATTTT; CDR3 protein: CASSQDDNRGSIRVTDTQYF
clone size: NA; J gene: TRBJ1-1; V gene: TRBV28; D gene: NA; CDR3 DNA: TGTGCCAGCAGATCGACACAGCTGGGGGACACTGAAGCTTTCTTT; CDR3 protein: CASRSTQLGDTEAFF
clone size: NA; J gene: TRBJ2-1; V gene: TRBV7-3; D gene: NA; CDR3 DNA: TGTGCCAGCAGCTTAACAGGCACCAATGAGCAGTTCTTC; CDR3 protein: CASSLTGTNEQFF
clone size: few; J gene: TRBJ1-2; V gene: TRBV19; D gene: NA; CDR3 DNA: TGTGCCAGTAGTACAGGCAACGGCCCTCAACGGGGCTACACCTTC; CDR3 protein: CASSTGNGPQRGYTF
clone size: NA; J gene: TRBJ1-1; V gene: TRBV29-1; D gene: TRBD1; CDR3 DNA: TGCAGCGTTGGAGAGGGACAGATGAACACTGAAGCTTTCTTT; CDR3 protein: CSVGEGQMNTEAFF
clone size: NA; J gene: TRBJ1-2; V gene: TRBV6-5; D gene: NA; CDR3 DNA: TGTGCCAGCAGGCCGGGGGCGGGGTATGGCTACACCTTC; CDR3 protein: CASRPGAGYGYTF
clone size: NA; J gene: TRBJ2-7; V gene: TRBV15; D gene: NA; CDR3 DNA: TGTGCCACCAGCAGAGATTTCGGGGGCGAGCAGTACTTC; CDR3 protein: CATSRDFGGEQYF
clone size: NA; J gene: TRBJ2-1; V gene: TRBV11-2; D gene: TRBD2; CDR3 DNA: TGTGCCAGCAGCTTATATACTAGCGGGAGGGGCATTCCCTACAATGAGCAGTTCTTC; CDR3 protein: CASSLYTSGRGIPYNEQFF
clone size: NA; J gene: TRBJ1-2; V gene: TRBV6-1; D gene: NA; CDR3 DNA: TGTGCCAGCAGTGAACGGGTTAAAGACTATGGCTACACCTTC; CDR3 protein: CASSERVKDYGYTF
clone size: NA; J gene: TRBJ2-1; V gene: TRBV6-5; D gene: NA; CDR3 DNA: TGTGCCAGCAGTTACCAGGGAGGCTCCTACAATGAGCAGTTCTTC; CDR3 protein: CASSYQGGSYNEQFF
clone size: NA; J gene: TRBJ2-2; V gene: TRBV6-6; D gene: NA; CDR3 DNA: TGTGCCAGCAACCGTGGGGCCTGGAACACCGGGGAGCTGTTTTTT; CDR3 protein: CASNRGAWNTGELFF
clone size: NA; J gene: TRBJ2-1; V gene: TRBV27; D gene: TRBD2; CDR3 DNA: TGTGCCAGCCTCCCGCAAGGCGGTGGCGGGAGAGATGAGCAGTTCTTC; CDR3 protein: CASLPQGGGGRDEQFF
clone size: NA; J gene: TRBJ2-7; V gene: TRBV5-1; D gene: NA; CDR3 DNA: TGCGCCAGCACGGCAGGGAGCGTGAACGAGCAGTACTTC; CDR3 protein: CASTAGSVNEQYF
clone size: NA; J gene: TRBJ2-7; V gene: TRBV18; D gene: NA; CDR3 DNA: TGTGCCAGCTCACAGGACAGTGACGAATTCTACTTC; CDR3 protein: CASSQDSDEFYF
clone size: NA; J gene: TRBJ2-7; V gene: TRBV30; D gene: TRBD1; CDR3 DNA: TGTGCCTGGAGTGTAGGGACAGGGTCTTACGAGCAGTACTTC; CDR3 protein: CAWSVGTGSYEQYF
clone size: NA; J gene: TRBJ1-1; V gene: TRBV6-5; D gene: TRBD1; CDR3 DNA: TGTGCCAGCGGACAGGGTATGAACACTGAAGCTTTCTTT; CDR3 protein: CASGQGMNTEAFF
clone size: NA; J gene: TRBJ2-7; V gene: TRBV19; D gene: NA; CDR3 DNA: TGTGCCAGTAGTCGGTTAGGCGAGCAGTACTTC; CDR3 protein: CASSRLGEQYF
clone size: NA; J gene: TRBJ1-2; V gene: TRBV29-1; D gene: NA; CDR3 DNA: TGCAGCGTAGACGGTGCCTATGGCTACACCTTC; CDR3 protein: CSVDGAYGYTF
clone size: few; J gene: TRBJ2-3; V gene: TRBV19; D gene: TRBD2; CDR3 DNA: TGTGCCAGTAGTTCCGGGACTAGCGGGAGGGCAGATACGCAGTATTTT; CDR3 protein: CASSSGTSGRADTQYF
clone size: NA; J gene: TRBJ2-7; V gene: TRBV7-2; D gene: TRBD2; CDR3 DNA: TGTGCCAGCAGCTCTGGACTAGCGGGAAGCGAGCAGTACTTC; CDR3 protein: CASSSGLAGSEQYF
clone size: NA; J gene: TRBJ1-1; V gene: TRBV7-6; D gene: NA; CDR3 DNA: TGTGCCAGCAGATTAGGTAGGGAAGCTGAAGCTTTCTTT; CDR3 protein: CASRLGREAEAFF
clone size: NA; J gene: TRBJ2-2; V gene: TRBV7-9; D gene: NA; CDR3 DNA: TGTGCCAGCAGCTTAGAGGGACAAATGAACACCGGGGAGCTGTTTTTT; CDR3 protein: CASSLEGQMNTGELFF
clone size: NA; J gene: TRBJ1-2; V gene: TRBV6-6; D gene: NA; CDR3 DNA: TGTGCCAGCAGGAGAGTTAACTATGGCTACACCTTC; CDR3 protein: CASRRVNYGYTF
clone size: NA; J gene: TRBJ2-1; V gene: TRBV6-6; D gene: TRBD2; CDR3 DNA: TGTGCCAGCAGCCCCGGGACTAGCGGGAAGAATGAGCAGTTCTTC; CDR3 protein: CASSPGTSGKNEQFF
clone size: few; J gene: TRBJ2-1; V gene: TRBV6-5; D gene: TRBD1; CDR3 DNA: TGTGGTTCCGGGACAGGCATAGGGCAGTTCTTC; CDR3 protein: CGSGTGIGQFF
clone size: NA; J gene: TRBJ2-5; V gene: TRBV7-9; D gene: NA; CDR3 DNA: TGTGCCAGCAGCTTTGGGGAGACCCAGTACTTC; CDR3 protein: CASSFGETQYF
clone size: few; J gene: TRBJ1-1; V gene: TRBV4-1; D gene: NA; CDR3 DNA: TGCGCCAGCAGCCAACCACGAGGGGGGAGGGCTGAAGCTTTCTTT; CDR3 protein: CASSQPRGGRAEAFF
clone size: NA; J gene: TRBJ2-7; V gene: TRBV11-2; D gene: NA; CDR3 DNA: TGTGCCAGCAGCTCAGGGGGGAGATTGAACGTCTACGAGCAGTACTTC; CDR3 protein: CASSSGGRLNVYEQYF
clone size: NA; J gene: TRBJ1-3; V gene: TRBV28; D gene: NA; CDR3 DNA: TGTGCCAGCATGAATCCTACCCTAGGAAACACCATATATTTT; CDR3 protein: CASMNPTLGNTIYF
clone size: NA; J gene: TRBJ1-2; V gene: TRBV28; D gene: NA; CDR3 DNA: TGTGCCAGCAGTTCCGCCGAGACAGGTGCGCATGGCTACACCTTC; CDR3 protein: CASSSAETGAHGYTF
clone size: NA; J gene: TRBJ2-3; V gene: TRBV29-1; D gene: TRBD2; CDR3 DNA: TGCAGCGTTGCTAGCGGGAGAAGTGAGACGCAGTATTTT; CDR3 protein: CSVASGRSETQYF
clone size: NA; J gene: TRBJ2-7; V gene: TRBV27; D gene: TRBD1; CDR3 DNA: TGTGCCAGCAGCCGGACAGGTTCCTACGAGCAGTACTTC; CDR3 protein: CASSRTGSYEQYF
clone size: NA; J gene: TRBJ1-1; V gene: TRBV2; D gene: NA; CDR3 DNA: TGTGCCAGCAGTGACGGGGACCCAGGCGGAGAAGCTTTCTTT; CDR3 protein: CASSDGDPGGEAFF
clone size: NA; J gene: TRBJ1-1; V gene: TRBV2; D gene: TRBD1; CDR3 DNA: TGTGCCAGCAGTGAAATTGGGACAGGGAACACTGAAGCTTTCTTT; CDR3 protein: CASSEIGTGNTEAFF
clone size: NA; J gene: TRBJ1-1; V gene: TRBV11-2; D gene: NA; CDR3 DNA: TGTGCCAGCAGCCCCTCTGTAGGGACTGAAGCTTTCTTT; CDR3 protein: CASSPSVGTEAFF